This T cell receptor beta chain originates from a study of cytotoxic CD8 clonotypes in ibrutinib-treated CLL. Study details: Included were 11 relapsed/refractory and roughly 15 treatment-naive patients, of whom approximately 17 were IGHV unmutated. Points from the study as a whole: Rare overall, public clonotypes shrank or held steady under therapy.

Points on this clone: Its antigen is undetermined.

Sequencing was performed with immunoSEQ multiplex PCR; in TCRdb, only in-frame clones are kept and a portion is missing. The sample has about 130,000 clones; around three quarters are singletons. V was shortened by 6 bases and J by 4 bases, with 12 bases between the two germline ends. Germline-derived CDR1 and CDR2 are MGHDK and SYGVNS. This CDR3 is 14 amino acids long. The sequence came from a human donor with chronic lymphocytic leukemia. The sample here was PBMCs, taken after 12 months of ibrutinib treatment. The chain couples TRBV25-1 to TRBJ2-2; D is ambiguous. CDR3 DNA sequence: TGTGCCAGCAGCGGATCTAGTTTCACCGGGGAGCTGTTTTTT. Its translation is CASSGSSFTGELFF.